The TCR beta chain under discussion was sequenced for a study of cytomegalovirus exposure and HLA in healthy donors (dated by TCRdb to about 2017). Concerning the study at large: A later analysis indicated that the 90 to 150 validation repertoires were generated on the platform also employed for the approximately 700 repertoires of the first cohort. The study aimed to test whether signatures of past pathogen exposure could be identified by cataloging public T cell receptors. Along with the approximately 650-subject first cohort, a separate validation cohort of 120 different subjects was used. High-throughput TCR immunosequencing, statistical association of individual TCRs with disease status, and machine learning were combined to predict cytomegalovirus infection status.

V lost 5 bases and J lost 5 bases, and the count of bases not matched to a germline gene is 3. CDR1 and CDR2, looked up from the germline V gene, are ENHRY and SYGVKD. The CDR3 numbers 13 residues from cysteine through phenylalanine. Only the CDR3 portion is preserved as DNA: 39 bases, with reading frame beginning at the first base. The full study reports these points: Most TCR sequences were observed very rarely across donors, whereas some public TCRs were present in many individuals. In the study, around 150 TCR beta chains were listed as associated with cytomegalovirus. The authors suggested that the approach could potentially be extended to other disease states and immunological phenotypes. In both the original and validation cohorts, the classifier was reported to diagnose cytomegalovirus status with high specificity and sensitivity. A later analysis found that TCRs clustered in the first cohort also tended to co-occur in the roughly 110 validation repertoires, with approximately 93% of cluster scores above 0. A later analysis lacked HLA typing for the validation cohort, so it scored co-occurrence in that cohort across all 120 or so repertoires. In vitro tests confirmed that a few of the cytomegalovirus-associated TCR beta chains recognize cytomegalovirus antigens.

Preparation of the library involved the immunoSEQ multiplex PCR assay. On the authors' methods: A statistical classification framework was built for diagnosing cytomegalovirus status from the catalog of TCR beta chain sequences. TCRdb provides this immuneACCESS table in a form limited to in-frame rearrangements. Some clones are lacking; in checked studies, under half of them reflect an unresolved V gene, and why the rest are absent is not known. That table gives V, J and clone size, and the DNA gave D and trimming. For this sample the table gives some 120,000 clones, of which around 85% were detected only once. 2% to 2.5% of the sample goes to the ten largest clones. About this clone: This receptor's antigen is unknown. It has no much larger one-base neighbor in the sample; base qualities were not kept.

The donors belonged to the validation cohort of over a hundred subjects, which was separate from the approximately 610-subject first cohort. Sequenced sample: PBMCs. This chain joins TRBV10-3 to TRBJ1-2, and TRBD1 matches 9 of the central bases. The origin of this receptor is a woman aged 25 to 45 in good health and CMV-seronegative. Here is the DNA: TGTGCCATCAGTCCGGACAGGGGTTATGGCTACACCTTC. Its product reads: CAISPDRGYGYTF.